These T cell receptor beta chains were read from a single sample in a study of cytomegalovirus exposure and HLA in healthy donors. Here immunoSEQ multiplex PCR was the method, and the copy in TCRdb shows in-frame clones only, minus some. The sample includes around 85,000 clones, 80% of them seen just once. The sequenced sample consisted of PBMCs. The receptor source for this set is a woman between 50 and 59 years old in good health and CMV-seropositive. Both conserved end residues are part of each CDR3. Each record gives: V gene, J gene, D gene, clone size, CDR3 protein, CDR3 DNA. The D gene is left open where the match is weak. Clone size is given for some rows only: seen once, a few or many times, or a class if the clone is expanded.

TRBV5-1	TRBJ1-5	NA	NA	CASSLAGQGSGQPQHF	TGCGCCAGCAGCTTGGCCGGGCAGGGGAGTGGTCAGCCCCAGCATTTT
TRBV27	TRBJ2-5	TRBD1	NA	CASRMDRGETQYF	TGTGCCAGCAGAATGGACAGGGGTGAGACCCAGTACTTC
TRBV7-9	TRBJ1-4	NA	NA	CASSYGLGNEKLFF	TGTGCCAGCAGCTACGGCCTGGGCAATGAAAAACTGTTTTTT
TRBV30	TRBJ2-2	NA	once	CAWSLGARAGELFF	TGTGCCTGGAGTCTGGGGGCGAGGGCCGGGGAGCTGTTTTTT
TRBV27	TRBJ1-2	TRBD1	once	CASSLQGEYGYTF	TGTGCCAGCAGTCTACAGGGGGAGTATGGCTACACCTTC
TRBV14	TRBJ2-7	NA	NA	CASSQGRGRTYEQYF	TGTGCCAGCAGCCAAGGCCGGGGTCGTACCTACGAGCAGTACTTC
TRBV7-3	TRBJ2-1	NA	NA	CASSYQATRNYNEQFF	TGTGCCAGCAGCTATCAAGCGACTAGAAACTACAATGAGCAGTTCTTC
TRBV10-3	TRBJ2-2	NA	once	CAISKVLDDGTGELFF	TGTGCCATCAGTAAGGTGCTAGACGATGGCACCGGGGAGCTGTTTTTT
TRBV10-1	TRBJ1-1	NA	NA	CASSEGPEAFF	TGCGCCAGCAGTGAGGGCCCTGAAGCTTTCTTT
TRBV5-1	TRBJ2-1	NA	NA	CASSLAPSSYNEQFF	TGCGCCAGCAGCTTGGCCCCGAGCTCCTACAATGAGCAGTTCTTC
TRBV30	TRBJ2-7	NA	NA	CAWSDTIPGHTSF	TGTGCCTGGAGTGACACGATTCCGGGACATACTAGTTTC
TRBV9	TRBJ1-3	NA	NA	CASSPQTGSGNTIYF	TGTGCCAGCAGCCCGCAGACTGGCTCTGGAAACACCATATATTTT
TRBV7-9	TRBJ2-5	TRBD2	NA	CASSPQSGRETQYF	TGTGCCAGCAGCCCCCAGAGCGGGAGAGAGACCCAGTACTTC
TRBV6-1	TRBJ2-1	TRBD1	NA	CASRTGQREQFF	TGTGCCAGTCGGACAGGACAGCGTGAGCAGTTCTTC
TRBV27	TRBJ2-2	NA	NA	CASSLGPSGELFF	TGTGCCAGCAGTTTAGGGCCCAGCGGGGAGCTGTTTTTT
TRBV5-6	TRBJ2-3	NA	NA	CASSLRLRDSTVRDTQYF	TGTGCCAGCTCCCTCCGACTCCGGGACTCCACCGTCCGGGATACGCAGTATTTT
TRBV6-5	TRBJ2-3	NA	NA	CASSYSEGTDTQYF	TGTGCCAGCAGTTACTCGGAGGGGACAGATACGCAGTATTTT
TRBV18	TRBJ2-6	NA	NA	CASSPLRVSPGANVLTF	TGTGCCAGCTCACCATTACGGGTTAGCCCTGGGGCCAACGTCCTGACTTTC
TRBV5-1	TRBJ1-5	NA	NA	CASSPVAGSNQPQHF	TGCGCCAGCAGCCCGGTGGCAGGGAGCAATCAGCCCCAGCATTTT
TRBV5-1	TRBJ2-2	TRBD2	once	CASSLGLAGGSRTGELFF	TGCGCCAGCAGCTTGGGACTAGCGGGAGGATCGCGGACCGGGGAGCTGTTTTTT
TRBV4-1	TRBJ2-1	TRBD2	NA	CASGRGGSYNEQFF	TGCGCCAGCGGCCGGGGGGGCTCCTACAATGAGCAGTTCTTC
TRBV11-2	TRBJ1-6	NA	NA	CASSLSRGDSPLHF	TGTGCCAGCAGCTTATCTCGGGGGGATTCACCCCTCCACTTT
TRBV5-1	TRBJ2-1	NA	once	CASSLEWGAYNEQFF	TGCGCCAGCAGCTTGGAATGGGGGGCCTACAATGAGCAGTTCTTC
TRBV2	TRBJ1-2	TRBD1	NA	CASRDRSIYGYTF	TGTGCCAGCAGGGACAGGTCGATCTATGGCTACACCTTC
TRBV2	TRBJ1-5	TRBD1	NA	CASRKDRGENQPQHF	TGTGCCAGCAGGAAGGACAGGGGGGAAAATCAGCCCCAGCATTTT
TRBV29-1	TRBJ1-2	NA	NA	CSVGQNYGYTF	TGCAGCGTTGGACAGAACTATGGCTACACCTTC
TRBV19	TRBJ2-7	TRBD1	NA	CASMSTGGGSYEQYF	TGTGCCAGTATGTCAACAGGGGGCGGCTCCTACGAGCAGTACTTC
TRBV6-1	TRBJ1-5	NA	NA	CASSEVVQSNQPQHF	TGTGCCAGCAGTGAAGTTGTTCAGAGCAATCAGCCCCAGCATTTT
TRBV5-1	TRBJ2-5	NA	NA	CASSLTNPRDSAETQYF	TGCGCCAGCAGCTTGACAAACCCCCGCGACTCCGCAGAGACCCAGTACTTC
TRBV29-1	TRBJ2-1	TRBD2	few	CSVGLAANEQFF	TGCAGCGTTGGACTAGCTGCTAATGAGCAGTTCTTC
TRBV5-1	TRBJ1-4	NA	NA	CASRTATNEKLFF	TGCGCCAGCCGGACAGCAACTAATGAAAAACTGTTTTTT
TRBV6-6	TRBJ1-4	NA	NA	CASSPPRGSKGKLFF	TGTGCCAGCAGTCCCCCTCGGGGGTCAAAGGGAAAACTGTTTTTT
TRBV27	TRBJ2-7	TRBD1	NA	CASSPRTGGYEQYF	TGTGCCAGCAGTCCGCGGACAGGAGGCTACGAGCAGTACTTC
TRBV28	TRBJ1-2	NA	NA	CASSSGGVGAGYTF	TGTGCCAGCAGTTCGGGGGGCGTTGGGGCCGGCTACACCTTC
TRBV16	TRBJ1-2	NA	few	CASSRDTGINYGYTF	TGTGCCAGCAGCCGAGACACAGGGATTAACTATGGCTACACCTTC
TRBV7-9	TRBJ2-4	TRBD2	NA	CASSQGAGLAKNIQYF	TGTGCCAGCAGCCAAGGAGCGGGGCTAGCCAAAAACATTCAGTACTTC
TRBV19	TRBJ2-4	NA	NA	CASSIQGAKNIQYF	TGTGCCAGTAGTATCCAGGGGGCCAAAAACATTCAGTACTTC
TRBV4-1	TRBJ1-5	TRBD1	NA	CASGQAPTGVQPQHF	TGCGCCAGCGGCCAAGCCCCCACAGGGGTTCAGCCCCAGCATTTT
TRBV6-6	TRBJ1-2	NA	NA	CASSYPKGGNYGYTF	TGTGCCAGCAGTTACCCCAAAGGGGGTAACTATGGCTACACCTTC
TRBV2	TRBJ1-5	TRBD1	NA	CASRGDSPNQPQHF	TGTGCCAGCAGAGGGGACAGCCCCAATCAGCCCCAGCATTTT
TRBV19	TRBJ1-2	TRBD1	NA	CASKLLDRAYGYTF	TGTGCCAGTAAACTGCTGGACAGGGCCTATGGCTACACCTTC
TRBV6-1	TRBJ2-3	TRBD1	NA	CASQQGVSTDTQYF	TGTGCCAGCCAACAGGGGGTTAGCACAGATACGCAGTATTTT
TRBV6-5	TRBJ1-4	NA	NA	CASSRTGIIEEKLFF	TGTGCCAGCAGCCGAACAGGGATAATAGAGGAAAAACTGTTTTTT
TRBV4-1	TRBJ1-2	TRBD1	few	CASRDRDNYGYTF	TGCGCCAGCAGAGACAGGGATAACTATGGCTACACCTTC
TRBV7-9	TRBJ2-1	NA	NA	CASSRWGGRSSYNEQFF	TGTGCCAGCAGCAGGTGGGGGGGCAGGTCCTCCTACAATGAGCAGTTCTTC
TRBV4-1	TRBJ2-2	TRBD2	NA	CASSPKTSGTNTGELFF	TGCGCCAGCAGCCCGAAGACTAGCGGAACGAACACCGGGGAGCTGTTTTTT
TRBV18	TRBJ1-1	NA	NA	CASSPTVKDTEAFF	TGTGCCAGCTCACCAACAGTAAAGGACACTGAAGCTTTCTTT
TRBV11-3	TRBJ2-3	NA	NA	CASSHLSGVTDTQYF	TGTGCCAGCAGCCACTTATCAGGGGTCACAGATACGCAGTATTTT
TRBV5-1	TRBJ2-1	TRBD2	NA	CASSKTSGGASYNEQFF	TGCGCCAGCAGCAAAACTAGCGGGGGAGCGTCCTACAATGAGCAGTTCTTC
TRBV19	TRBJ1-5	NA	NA	CASSMGAGNQPQHF	TGTGCCAGTAGTATGGGGGCGGGCAATCAGCCCCAGCATTTT
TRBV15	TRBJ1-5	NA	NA	CATNLGGESNQPQHF	TGTGCCACCAACCTCGGGGGGGAAAGCAATCAGCCCCAGCATTTT
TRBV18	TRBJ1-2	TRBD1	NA	CASSPGDRSNGYTF	TGTGCCAGCTCACCCGGGGACAGGAGTAATGGCTACACCTTC
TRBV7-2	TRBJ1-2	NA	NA	CASSPRRAAGYTF	TGTGCCAGCAGCCCAAGGAGGGCGGCTGGCTACACCTTC
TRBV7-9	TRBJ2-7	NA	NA	CASSPTDSYEQYF	TGTGCCAGCAGCCCGACTGACAGTTACGAGCAGTACTTC